This TCR beta chain was captured in a study of monozygotic twins with inflammatory bowel disease. In regard to this clonotype: Its antigen is unidentified.

With the 5' RACE reads reprocessed, TCRdb shows one record per CDR3 protein and no DNA. The table counts approximately 400,000 distinct CDR3 sequences; 2% to 2.5% lies in the top ten. Germline V gene data show CDR1 as MDHEN and CDR2 as SYDVKM. CDR3 length equals 12 residues. Study results and limitations: The results supported no single strong signal or clonotype associated with IBD. Differing T cell subtypes remained indistinguishable. The co-twins with IBD showed lower TCRbeta diversity (inverse Simpson) than their healthy siblings.

Whole blood, unsorted for T cells, was the source of total RNA. The chain links TRBV28 to TRBJ2-1. Material for sequencing was blood. The receptor's source is a human donor with ulcerative colitis or Crohn's disease, or a healthy co-twin of an affected twin (not recorded which). The CDR3 here is CASSLVVNEQFF.